Each of the 23 T cell receptor beta chains below was sequenced from the same sample in a study of T-cell memory formation after mild COVID-19. Via MiXCR, TCRdb re-called the 5' RACE reads, giving one row per CDR3 protein. The table shows a few hundred thousand distinct CDR3 sequences, with around 20% occurring only once. Sequencing used PBMCs or a T cell subset sorted from them (not recorded which). Receptors were obtained from a man between 18 and 29 years old who had mild COVID-19 (a few samples of this study predate the infection). Cell type and time point are not known.

This clonotype was seen repeatedly, ten times or more. V usage is TRBV21-1 and J usage is TRBJ1-4. TRBV21-1 represents a pseudogene. This CDR3 region has 10 residues. For the CDR3, the DNA is TGTGCCAGCGGTAATGAAAAACTGTTTTTT. Amino acids: CASGNEKLFF.

V gene TRBV5-4 combines with J gene TRBJ2-3; TRBD2 agrees at 10 bases. V dropped 0 bases and J dropped 1; count of bases not matched to a gene: 5. The CDR3 sequence is 17 residues long. The V gene's germline CDR1 is SGHNT and CDR2 YYREEE (reference sequence). CDR3 in DNA: TGTGCCAGCAGCTTGGGACCCACTAGCGGGGGCACAGATACGCAGTATTTT. Translation: CASSLGPTSGGTDTQYF.

This sequence joins TRBV27 and TRBJ1-2, with a tentative D call TRBD1 (5 bases). Germline CDR1 and CDR2: MNHEY and SMNVEV (reference sequence). The CDR3 contains 12 residues. The V end was cut by 3 bases, the J end by 14 bases, with 16 bases between. CDR3 sequence: CASSFRDLWLTF. DNA of the CDR3: TGTGCCAGCAGTTTCCGGGACCTATGGCTGACCTTC.

The chain links TRBV5-1 to TRBJ2-1, with 7 bases fitting TRBD2. Germline CDR1 SGHRS, CDR2 YFSETQ. This CDR3 comprises 16 residues. The V and J ends lost 0 bases and 3 bases, in that order; junction bases with no gene match: 6. DNA for the CDR3: TGCGCCAGCAGCTTGGTTCCAGCGGGGAGCTACAATGAGCAGTTCTTC. Translating gives CASSLVPAGSYNEQFF.

The chain recombines TRBV28 with TRBJ1-2, with 8 bases lining up with TRBD1. Germline lookup yields CDR1 MDHEN and CDR2 SYDVKM. The CDR3 is made up of 16 amino acids. V lost 2 bases and J lost 8; bases outside the gene matches: 13. CDR3 residues: CASSLRGQGAGRGYTF. CDR3 DNA sequence: TGTGCCAGCAGTTTAAGGGGCCAGGGGGCAGGAAGGGGCTACACCTTC.

This clonotype was counted a few times. The rearrangement links TRBV7-2 to TRBJ2-5, with 7 bases lining up with TRBD2. Germline CDR1 SGHTA, CDR2 FQGNSA. Germline trimming cut 5 bases from V and 2 bases from J; bases unmatched to any gene: 8. CDR3 length equals 15 residues. CDR3 in DNA: TGTGCCAGCAGCCCTACATCGGGAGGTCAAGAGACCCAGTACTTC. Residues: CASSPTSGGQETQYF.

The chain carries TRBV29-1 and TRBJ1-2; 7 bases map to TRBD1. The CDR3 is 12 amino acids. Germline CDR1 reads SQVTM; CDR2 reads ANQGSEA. The trim removed 5 bases at V and 5 bases at J, leaving 5 bases unmatched. The CDR3 region is CSVTPTGYGYTF. CDR3 nucleotide sequence: TGCAGCGTTACGCCGACAGGGTATGGCTACACCTTC.

This clonotype has more than one count but fewer than ten. The genes are TRBV28 and TRBJ1-5; TRBD1 might be the D (5 bases). The CDR3 extends over 14 amino acids. Trimming took 3 bases from V and 7 from J, leaving 13 bases between them. Germline V CDR1 and CDR2: MDHEN, SYDVKM. DNA of the CDR3: TGTGCCAGCAGTTTCGTTGGGGGTGGGCAGCCCCAGCATTTT. It encodes CASSFVGGGQPQHF.

This clonotype came up a few times. The chain links TRBV7-2 to TRBJ1-1; D remains ambiguous. This CDR3 is built from 11 residues. Germline V lookup: CDR1 SGHTA, CDR2 FQGNSA. Trimming pared 6 bases from V and 4 bases from J, leaving 6 bases between. The chain's CDR3 is CASRQSTEAFF. CDR3 bases: TGTGCCAGCAGACAAAGCACTGAAGCTTTCTTT.

This clonotype was detected only a few times. The chain carries TRBV6-4 and TRBJ1-5; no definite D call. V lost 6 bases and J lost 4, with 7 bases in between. The CDR3 runs to 12 residues. Germline CDR1 reads MRHNA; CDR2 reads SNTAGT. CDR3 sequence reads: CASRTSNQPQHF. In DNA form, the CDR3 reads TGTGCCAGCAGGACATCAAATCAGCCCCAGCATTTT.

The chain joins TRBV25-1 to TRBJ2-5; D tentatively reads TRBD1 or TRBD2 (6 bases each). Germline loops: CDR1 MGHDK, CDR2 SYGVNS. There are 15 residues in the CDR3. The V end lost 4 bases, the J end lost 1 base, and 13 bases lay between the germline ends. In nucleotides, the CDR3 is TGTGCCAGCAGTGTGGGGGGCGCCGGCCAAGAGACCCAGTACTTC. Its translation is CASSVGGAGQETQYF.

This clonotype was counted between two and nine times. CDR3 loop: CASSCYLGEQYF. CDR3 bases: TGTGCCAGCAGCTGCTACCTGGGCGAGCAGTACTTC. The chain combines TRBV7-7 with TRBJ2-7; D call uncertain. Germline V gene sequence: CDR1 SSHAT, CDR2 FNYEAQ (reference sequence). This CDR3 is 12 amino acids long. The V end lost 4 bases, the J end lost 6 bases, and 10 bases lay between the germline ends.

The rearrangement uses TRBV12-3 or TRBV12-4 and TRBJ1-1, with D hard to call. The CDR3 is made up of 13 amino acids. Trimming shortened V by 0 bases and J by 4 bases, and 6 bases separated the two germline ends. The CDR3 sequence: CASSLADTTEAFF. The CDR3 nucleotides read TGTGCCAGCAGTTTAGCTGACACCACTGAAGCTTTCTTT.

Only a few counts were recorded for this clonotype. The chain combines TRBV11-2 with TRBJ2-1, with 9 nucleotides matching TRBD2. CDR3 length: 16 amino acids. The junction had 10 bases not matched to a gene; V was cut back by 5 bases and J by 5 bases. Germline V gene data show CDR1 as SGHAT and CDR2 as FQNNGV. This CDR3 reads CASSLQRGGVDNEQFF. CDR3 sequence (DNA): TGTGCCAGCAGCCTACAGCGCGGGGGGGTGGACAATGAGCAGTTCTTC.

The chain combines TRBV4-1 with TRBJ1-4; perhaps TRBD1 as D (6 bases). The germline gives CDR1 MGHRA, CDR2 YSYEKL. The CDR3 length is 15 residues. Between the trimmed V and J ends, which lost 8 bases and 1 base, there was a span of 14 bases. CDR3 amino acids: CASLLGAGTNEKLFF. Written as DNA, the CDR3 is TGCGCCAGCCTCCTGGGGGCCGGAACTAATGAAAAACTGTTTTTT.

This chain uses TRBV19 with TRBJ1-2; 12 bases are a match to TRBD1. The V gene's germline CDR1 is LNHDA and CDR2 SQIVND (reference sequence). The CDR3 runs 16 residues. V shed 6 bases and J 6 bases; nucleotides not matched to a gene: 11. DNA for the CDR3: TGTGCCAGTAGGTGGTCCGGGACAGGGGGCGTGAATGGCTACACCTTC. Encoded protein: CASRWSGTGGVNGYTF.

In regard to this clonotype: One end of the junction is discordant with germline, which a read error may explain. V is TRBV7-6 and J is TRBJ1-2, with TRBD1 identical over 11 bases. The germline CDR1 and CDR2 sequences are SGHVS and FNYEAQ. The length of the CDR3 is 13 residues. The CDR3 nucleotides read TGTGCCTGCAGCTTAGGGACAGGGGGGGGCTACACCTTC. It is translated as CACSLGTGGGYTF.

The chain employs TRBV18 and TRBJ2-1, with 8 bases matching TRBD1. CDR3 length: 15 amino acids. Trimming cost V 3 bases and J 5 bases; bases outside gene matches: 6. Germline V lookup: CDR1 KGHSH, CDR2 LQKENI. The CDR3 nucleotides are TGTGCCAGCTCACCGACAGGGGTAAGCGACAATGAGCAGTTCTTC. It codes for CASSPTGVSDNEQFF.

Only a few counts were recorded for this clonotype. CDR3: CASSYSRYTAHSGNTIYF. The CDR3 DNA follows: TGTGCCAGCAGTTACTCGCGCTATACAGCCCACTCTGGAAACACCATATATTTT. The rearrangement uses TRBV6-5 and TRBJ1-3; no clear D. V was trimmed by 0 bases and J by 0 bases, leaving 15 bases between them. The CDR3 is made up of 18 amino acids. Per the germline V gene, CDR1 is MNHEY and CDR2 is SVGAGI.

A few counts support this clonotype. The chain employs TRBV7-2 and TRBJ1-5, with no clear D. Germline loops: CDR1 SGHTA, CDR2 FQGNSA. This CDR3 has 14 amino acids. Trimming stripped 3 bases from V and 1 base from J, with 7 bases between. CDR3 in DNA: TGTGCCAGCAGCTTGGATCAAAGCAATCAGCCCCAGCATTTT. Amino acids: CASSLDQSNQPQHF.

This clonotype was seen a handful of times. The chain recombines TRBV7-9 with TRBJ2-5; possible D gene TRBD2, 5 bases. The V end was cut by 6 bases, the J end by 7 bases, with 18 bases between. The germline CDR1 and CDR2 sequences are SEHNR and FQNEAQ (reference sequence). This CDR3 is 14 amino acids long. The CDR3 here is CASRPSEGWGTQYF. CDR3 DNA: TGTGCCAGCAGACCAAGCGAGGGATGGGGGACCCAGTACTTC.

This clonotype came up many times. This chain links TRBV5-1 with TRBJ2-3, with 10 bases lining up with TRBD2. CDR1 and CDR2 (germline): SGHRS, YFSETQ. There are 17 residues in the CDR3. V lost 0 bases and J lost 0; bases outside the gene matches: 4. The CDR3 DNA follows: TGCGCCAGCAGCTTGGGGACTAGCGGTAAGAGCACAGATACGCAGTATTTT. This gives the protein CASSLGTSGKSTDTQYF.

V gene TRBV7-3 combines with J gene TRBJ2-5; D remains ambiguous. The germline CDR1 and CDR2 sequences are SGHTA and FQGTGA. Trimming stripped 2 bases from V and 7 bases from J, with 14 bases between. The CDR3 loop spans 14 amino acids. The CDR3: CASSLSPAAGTQYF. The CDR3 bases are TGTGCCAGCAGCTTATCACCCGCCGCTGGGACCCAGTACTTC.